These 5 T cell receptor beta chains came from one sample sequenced in a study of cytomegalovirus exposure and HLA in healthy donors. With 60 Vbeta and 13 Jbeta primers, the PCR was carried out. Clones were read by immunoSEQ multiplex PCR, and TCRdb kept only the in-frame ones, dropping some. There are over 100,000 clones in the sample; just under 80% occur only once, and under 6% lies in the top ten. The sequencing sample was made of PBMCs. The receptor set was obtained from a man in his thirties or forties in good health and CMV-seronegative.

The rearrangement uses TRBV15 and TRBJ1-4; TRBD1 aligns across 12 bases. In germline, CDR1 is LNHNV, CDR2 YYDKDF (reference sequence). This CDR3 has 18 amino acids. Trimming at V came to 4 bases and at J to 4 bases, leaving 10 bases not matched to a gene. The DNA for the CDR3 is TGTGCCACCAGCAAACCCGGGACAGGGGGCGAAGATAATGAAAAACTGTTTTTT. Translated: CATSKPGTGGEDNEKLFF.

The rearrangement links TRBV19 to TRBJ2-7; the D is unclear. The CDR3 runs 16 residues. Trimming took 3 bases from V and 2 from J, leaving 17 bases between them. CDR1 LNHDA and CDR2 SQIVND come from the germline V gene (reference sequence). CDR3: CASSMTARYLTYEQYF. For the CDR3, the DNA is TGTGCCAGTAGTATGACGGCCAGGTACCTAACCTACGAGCAGTACTTC. The complete variable domain, with remaining parts taken from reference TRBV19 and TRBJ2-7, reads DGGITQSPKYLFRKEGQNVTLSCEQNLNHDAMYWYRQDPGQGLRLIYYSQIVNDFQKGDIAEGYSVSREKKESFPLTVTSAQKNPTAFYLCASSMTARYLTYEQYFGPGTRLTVT.

The sample holds a few counts of this clone. The chain employs TRBV11-3 and TRBJ2-1; 8 nucleotides agree with TRBD1. Per the germline V gene, CDR1 is SGHNT and CDR2 is YENEEA. The CDR3 is 15 residues long. Losses at the gene ends were 4 bases for V and 1 base for J; bases not matched to a gene: 3. CDR3 coding DNA: TGTGCCAGCAGCTCAGGACAGGGATCCTACAATGAGCAGTTCTTC. Amino acids: CASSSGQGSYNEQFF.

The rearrangement joins TRBV28 to TRBJ2-7, with D possibly being TRBD1 (6 bases). Germline loops: CDR1 MDHEN, CDR2 SYDVKM. V gave up 6 bases and J gave up 5 bases, with 14 bases separating them. The CDR3 has 13 residues. CDR3 bases: TGTGCCAGCAGCCTAACAGGGAACCACGAGCAGTACTTC. Translated, it gives CASSLTGNHEQYF.

This chain uses TRBV5-3 with TRBJ2-1; 7 bases line up with TRBD2. TRBV5-3 is sorted into the ORF group, with uncertain function. The V gene end was trimmed by 2 bases and the J gene end by 0 bases; junction bases not matched to a gene: 8. The CDR3 spans 17 residues. The chain's CDR3 is CARSFGASGSSYNEQFF. The CDR3 DNA reads TGTGCCAGAAGCTTCGGGGCTAGCGGAAGCTCCTACAATGAGCAGTTCTTC.